Each of the 27 T cell receptor beta chains below was sequenced from the same sample in a study of OX40 agonist ivuxolimab in advanced cancers. Assay: immunoSEQ multiplex PCR; the TCRdb copy retains only in-frame clones and omits some. The sample consists of 40,000 or so clones, 80% to 95% of them appearing once. The sequenced sample was CD4+ or CD8+ T cells sorted from blood, obtained in a trial of the OX40 agonist ivuxolimab. These receptors came from an adult with an advanced solid tumor such as melanoma, head and neck, liver or kidney cancer.

This chain links TRBV27 with TRBJ2-2; 12 bases are shared with TRBD2. The germline CDR1 and CDR2 sequences are MNHEY and SMNVEV (reference sequence). The CDR3 is made up of 18 amino acids. Trimming cost V 6 bases and J 5 bases; bases outside gene matches: 13. DNA for the CDR3: TGTGCCAGCAGCCTTCTTGCCGAGACTAGCGGGAGTACCGGGGAGCTGTTTTTT. Translation: CASSLLAETSGSTGELFF.

This sequence joins TRBV29-1 and TRBJ2-3; 7 bases map to TRBD2. The CDR3 has 14 amino acids. The ends lost 0 bases at V and 5 bases at J; junction bases unmatched: 5. Germline values: CDR1 SQVTM, CDR2 ANQGSEA. CDR3 nucleotides: TGCAGCGTTGAAGATCCGGGGGGACGAGATACGCAGTATTTT. This sequence encodes CSVEDPGGRDTQYF.

The chain recombines TRBV9 with TRBJ2-5; tentative D call: TRBD2 (6 bases). Germline V gene lookup returns CDR1 SGDLS and CDR2 YYNGEE. The CDR3 sequence is 16 residues long. Between the trimmed V and J ends, which lost 0 bases and 5 bases, there was a span of 17 bases. The CDR3 DNA sequence: TGTGCCAGCAGCGTAGGGGCGGGACCCGACACGGAGACCCAGTACTTC. Translation gives CASSVGAGPDTETQYF.

This chain links TRBV9 with TRBJ1-1; no firm D call. This CDR3 has 15 residues. Deletions cut 0 bases from V and 1 base from J, with 10 bases between. CDR1 and CDR2 (germline): SGDLS, YYNGEE. The chain's CDR3 is CASSVGPPENTEAFF. CDR3 sequence (DNA): TGTGCCAGCAGCGTAGGACCCCCGGAGAACACTGAAGCTTTCTTT. The whole variable domain, filled in from reference TRBV9 and TRBJ1-1, reads DSGVTQTPKHLITATGQRVTLRCSPRSGDLSVYWYQQSLDQGLQFLIQYYNGEERAKGNILERFSAQQFPDLHSELNLSSLELGDSALYFCASSVGPPENTEAFFGQGTRLTVV.

This chain uses TRBV6-1 with TRBJ2-7, with 7 bases that match TRBD1. The CDR3 sequence is 14 residues long. Germline values: CDR1 MNHNS, CDR2 SASEGT. V lost 3 bases and J lost 5; bases outside the gene matches: 7. The CDR3 DNA is TGTGCCAGCAGTGAGGCCGGGACAGAGGACGAGCAGTACTTC. It translates to CASSEAGTEDEQYF.

For this clone: An end of the junction differs from the germline gene, which may be a read error. The V call is TRBV19, the J call TRBJ2-7, with TRBD2 identical over 9 bases. Germline loops: CDR1 LNHDA, CDR2 SQIVND (reference sequence). The CDR3 is 13 residues long. In DNA form, the CDR3 reads TGTGCCAGTAGTACCGATATAGCGGGAGCGCTACTCTTC. Residues: CASSTDIAGALLF.

V and J are TRBV6-1 and TRBJ2-2, with 10 nucleotides matching TRBD2. After removal of 2 bases from V and 10 bases from J, the junction contained 7 bases not matched to a gene. The CDR3 length is 15 residues. CDR1 and CDR2 (germline): MNHNS, SASEGT. The CDR3 DNA reads as TGTGCCAGCAGTGAACTGGGACTAGCGTTGAAGGAGCTGTTTTTT. This encodes CASSELGLALKELFF.

This chain connects TRBV5-1 to TRBJ1-3, with D unresolved. Trimming stripped 4 bases from V and 4 bases from J, with 21 bases between. CDR3 length: 17 amino acids. Germline CDR1 SGHRS, CDR2 YFSETQ. CDR3 protein: CASSPPRIGPGGNTIYF. The CDR3 nucleotides read TGCGCCAGCAGCCCCCCCCGGATTGGTCCAGGAGGAAACACCATATATTTT.

Comment on this clone: The germline gene is not matched at one end of the junction; a read error may be the cause. This chain links TRBV7-7 with TRBJ2-1; TRBD1 agrees at 12 bases. CDR1 and CDR2 from the germline V gene are SSHAT and FNYEAQ (reference sequence). This CDR3 is 15 amino acids long. Here the CDR3 DNA reads TGTGCTAGCAGCGCCGGGACAGGGGGCATCTATGAGCAGTTCTTC. It translates to CASSAGTGGIYEQFF.

This chain uses TRBV6-5 with TRBJ1-1; the D is unclear. V lost 0 bases to trimming and J lost 2 bases, with 10 bases between them. The CDR3 covers 15 residues. The germline V gene has CDR1 MNHEY and CDR2 SVGAGI. The CDR3 is CASSYSQTLNTEAFF. The CDR3 DNA follows: TGTGCCAGCAGTTACTCACAGACTCTTAACACTGAAGCTTTCTTT.

CDR3 DNA sequence: TGTGCCAGCAGTGATCAGCGGGAGTTGCCTGAGCAGTTCTTC. Translated: CASSDQRELPEQFF. The rearrangement uses TRBV25-1 and TRBJ2-1; 8 bases align to TRBD2. J lost 9 bases, V lost 3 bases, and 7 bases had no gene match. This CDR3 region has 14 residues. Per the germline V gene, CDR1 is MGHDK and CDR2 is SYGVNS.

The V gene is TRBV7-9, the J gene TRBJ2-5, with no clear D. V was cut by 4 bases and J by 3 bases, with 6 bases left in between. CDR3 length equals 12 residues. Looked up from germline, CDR1 is SEHNR and CDR2 is FQNEAQ (reference sequence). The CDR3 protein is CASSSPEETQYF. The CDR3 coding sequence is TGTGCCAGCAGCTCCCCGGAAGAGACCCAGTACTTC.

The chain carries TRBV19 and TRBJ1-2; D remains unclear. Germline CDR1 is LNHDA and CDR2 is SQIVND (reference sequence). V lost 1 base, J lost 8 bases, and 8 bases lay in between. The CDR3 totals 12 residues. The CDR3: CASSIGTAGYTF. Here the CDR3 DNA reads TGTGCCAGTAGTATAGGGACGGCCGGCTACACCTTC.

This clone has only one observation. The chain joins TRBV27 to TRBJ1-2; D is unclear. Germline V CDR1 and CDR2: MNHEY, SMNVEV (reference sequence). V dropped 3 bases and J dropped 0 bases, with 8 bases sitting between them. CDR3 size: 14 residues. The CDR3 sequence is CASSFGSSNYGYTF. CDR3 in DNA: TGTGCCAGCAGTTTCGGTAGTTCTAACTATGGCTACACCTTC.

The J gene is TRBJ1-5, the V gene TRBV6-1; D unresolved. This CDR3 has 15 amino acids. Germline CDR1 is MNHNS and CDR2 is SASEGT. V was clipped by 7 bases and J by 6 bases, with 19 bases between them. Written as DNA, the CDR3 is TGTGCCAGCAAGAGGGTACTGATTGCGGTTCAGCCCCAGCATTTT. Its protein product is CASKRVLIAVQPQHF.

V usage is TRBV5-1 and J usage is TRBJ2-7; weak D call: TRBD2 (5 bases). The CDR3 covers 14 residues. In germline, CDR1 is SGHRS, CDR2 YFSETQ. V lost 2 bases, J lost 0 bases, and 9 bases lay in between. The CDR3 DNA sequence: TGCGCCAGCAGCTTCCCGGGGAGCTCCTACGAGCAGTACTTC. This codes for CASSFPGSSYEQYF.

This clone showed up just once. The chain uses TRBV28 and TRBJ2-3, with D perhaps TRBD2 (6 bases). The CDR3 spans 16 residues. The germline CDR1 and CDR2 sequences are MDHEN and SYDVKM. The V end was cut by 2 bases, the J end by 1 base, with 13 bases between. CDR3 sequence reads: CASSLEEGAGTDTQYF. The CDR3 bases are TGTGCCAGCAGTTTAGAGGAGGGAGCCGGCACAGATACGCAGTATTTT.

The genes are TRBV28 and TRBJ1-2, with TRBD1 matching over 7 bases. CDR3 length equals 13 residues. The germline V gene encodes CDR1 MDHEN and CDR2 SYDVKM. The V segment lost 4 bases and the J segment 12 bases; nucleotides outside the gene matches: 11. The CDR3 reads CASSYNSDRVHTF. CDR3 in DNA: TGTGCCAGCAGTTACAACTCCGACAGGGTGCACACCTTC.

V usage is TRBV7-7 and J usage is TRBJ2-2, with D unclear. The germline CDR1 and CDR2 sequences are SSHAT and FNYEAQ (reference sequence). V lost 5 bases to trimming and J lost 0 bases, with 10 bases between them. CDR3 size: 15 residues. In DNA form, the CDR3 reads TGTGCCAGCAGCGAATCTCAGACGAACACCGGGGAGCTGTTTTTT. Translating gives CASSESQTNTGELFF.

V and J are TRBV6-5 and TRBJ1-2; perhaps TRBD1 as D (5 bases). Germline CDR1 MNHEY, CDR2 SVGAGI. V lost 7 bases and J lost 5, with 14 bases in between. The CDR3 sequence is 13 residues long. CDR3 in DNA: TGTGCCAGCACGACAGCGCACGAATATGGCTACACCTTC. Translating it yields CASTTAHEYGYTF.

The chain has TRBV29-1 and TRBJ2-1; 9 nucleotides match TRBD2. The ends lost 3 bases at V and 10 bases at J; junction bases unmatched: 7. Germline V gene lookup returns CDR1 SQVTM and CDR2 ANQGSEA. This CDR3 has 13 amino acids. CDR3 loop: CSVDGIAGAEQFF. CDR3 DNA sequence: TGCAGCGTTGATGGCATAGCGGGAGCCGAGCAGTTCTTC.

V is TRBV30 and J is TRBJ2-1; no clear D gene. V was shortened by 4 bases and J by 4 bases, with 17 bases between the two germline ends. Germline loops: CDR1 GTSNPN, CDR2 SVGIG (reference sequence). CDR3 length equals 15 residues. The CDR3 here is CAWTPPQLGYNEQFF. Written as DNA, the CDR3 is TGTGCCTGGACACCCCCACAACTGGGTTACAATGAGCAGTTCTTC.

The chain uses TRBV6-5 and TRBJ1-1; TRBD1 is a possible D gene (5 bases). The germline V gene encodes CDR1 MNHEY and CDR2 SVGAGI. The V and J ends lost 8 bases and 0 bases respectively, with 10 bases between them. CDR3 length: 13 amino acids. The CDR3 DNA follows: TGTGCCAGCCGACAGTTAATGAACACTGAAGCTTTCTTT. This gives the protein CASRQLMNTEAFF.

CDR3 DNA sequence: TGTGCCAGCAGCCCCTACCTGAGGGAGAGCTCCTACAATGAGCAGTTCTTC. Its translation is CASSPYLRESSYNEQFF. This chain joins TRBV6-4 and TRBJ2-1, with TRBD2 as a possible D gene (5 bases). Germline V CDR1 and CDR2: MRHNA, SNTAGT. Trimming pared 6 bases from V and 0 bases from J, leaving 18 bases between. This CDR3 spans 17 amino acids.

This clone was seen once. This chain links TRBV7-2 with TRBJ1-4; D is ambiguous. This CDR3 is 15 amino acids long. With 4 bases removed from V and 3 bases from J, the gap between germline ends came to 12 bases. CDR1 and CDR2 (germline): SGHTA, FQGNSA. The CDR3 region is CASSSQLSANEKLFF. CDR3 coding DNA: TGTGCCAGCAGCTCGCAGCTGTCAGCTAATGAAAAACTGTTTTTT.

The V and J genes are TRBV19 and TRBJ2-7; D possibly corresponds to TRBD2 (6 bases). V lost 3 bases, J lost 1 base, and 13 bases lay in between. The CDR3 sequence is 15 residues long. Germline V gene sequence: CDR1 LNHDA, CDR2 SQIVND (reference sequence). CDR3 nucleotides: TGTGCCAGTAGTATGATTAGCGGTCCTTCCTACGAGCAGTACTTC. Its protein is CASSMISGPSYEQYF.

This clone came up once. The V gene is TRBV5-1, the J gene TRBJ1-5, with TRBD1 matching over 7 bases. Germline values: CDR1 SGHRS, CDR2 YFSETQ. The CDR3 spans 15 residues. After removal of 0 bases from V and 8 bases from J, the junction contained 8 bases not matched to a gene. The CDR3 protein is CASSLDPGGEKPQHF. DNA for the CDR3: TGCGCCAGCAGCTTGGATCCAGGGGGAGAGAAGCCCCAGCATTTT. The full variable domain, with the rest looked up from reference TRBV5-1 and TRBJ1-5, is KAGVTQTPRYLIKTRGQQVTLSCSPISGHRSVSWYQQTPGQGLQFLFEYFSETQRNKGNFPGRFSGRQFSNSRSEMNVSTLELGDSALYLCASSLDPGGEKPQHFGDGTRLSIL.